This TCR beta chain stems from a study of blood T cell repertoires in COVID-19. Study at large: The samples span acute and convalescent COVID-19 from the United States, Italy and Spain. The cDNA or gDNA used as material had been derived from T cells, B-cell-depleted T cells, or PBMCs.

Trimming pared 2 bases from V and 2 bases from J, leaving 10 bases between. Germline V gene data show CDR1 as SGHAT and CDR2 as FQNNGV. This CDR3 is built from 15 residues. Per the original methods: Researchers report that nucleated cell counts were estimated from reference gene primer amplification. Method: immunoSEQ multiplex PCR; TCRdb's copy keeps in-frame clones and lacks some. V and J calls and clone size are copied from that table; D and trimming were computed from the DNA. The profile shows about 74,000 clones, around nine tenths of them singletons. The specimen sequenced was peripheral blood. This clonotype originated in a woman older than 75 with active or convalescent COVID-19. The rearrangement joins TRBV11-2 to TRBJ1-5, with a weak D call TRBD1 (5 bases). DNA for the CDR3: TGTGCCAGCAGCTTAACAGGTTTAGGCAATCAGCCCCAGCATTTT. Amino acids: CASSLTGLGNQPQHF. The full variable domain, in which reference TRBV11-2 and TRBJ1-5 provide the parts outside the CDR3, is EAGVAQSPRYKIIEKRQSVAFWCNPISGHATLYWYQQILGQGPKLLIQFQNNGVVDDSQLPKDRFSAERLKGVDSTLKIQPAKLEDSAVYLCASSLTGLGNQPQHFGDGTRLSIL.